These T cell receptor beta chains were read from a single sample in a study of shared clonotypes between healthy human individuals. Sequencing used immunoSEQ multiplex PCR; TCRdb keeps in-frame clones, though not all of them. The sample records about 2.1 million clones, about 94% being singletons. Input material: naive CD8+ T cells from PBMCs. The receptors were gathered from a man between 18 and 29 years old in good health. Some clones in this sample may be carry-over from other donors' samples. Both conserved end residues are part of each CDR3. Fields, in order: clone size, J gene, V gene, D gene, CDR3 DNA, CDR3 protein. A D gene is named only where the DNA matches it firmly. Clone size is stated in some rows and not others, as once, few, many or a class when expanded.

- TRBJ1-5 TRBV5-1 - TGCGCCAGCAGCCCGGGGACGGATAGCAATCAGCCCCAGCATTTT CASSPGTDSNQPQHF
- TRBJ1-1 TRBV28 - TGTGCCAGCAGTTTCGGAGTAGTCGGGGGCCCGAACACTGAAGCTTTCTTT CASSFGVVGGPNTEAFF
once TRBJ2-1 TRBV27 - TGTGCCAGCGGCCAAGACCCTTCAGGCGTCTACAATGAGCAGTTCTTC CASGQDPSGVYNEQFF
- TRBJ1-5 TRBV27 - TGTGCCAGCAGTTCCACCCGGATGCAGTTCAATCAGCCCCAGCATTTT CASSSTRMQFNQPQHF
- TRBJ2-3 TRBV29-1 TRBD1 TGCAGCGGGACAGGGGACGATACGCAGTATTTT CSGTGDDTQYF
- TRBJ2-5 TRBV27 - TGTGCCAGCAGACCCTTGCAGGGGACGCCAGAGACCCAGTACTTC CASRPLQGTPETQYF
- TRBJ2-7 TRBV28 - TGTGCCAGCAGAAGAGGGACCTACGAGCAGTACTTC CASRRGTYEQYF
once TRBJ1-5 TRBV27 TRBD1 TGTGCCAGCAGTTTGATAGGGACAGGGGGTCCAAATCAGCCCCAGCATTTT CASSLIGTGGPNQPQHF
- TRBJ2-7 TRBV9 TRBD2 TGTGCCAGCAGCGACAAAGCTATAGCGGGCGAGCAGTACTTC CASSDKAIAGEQYF
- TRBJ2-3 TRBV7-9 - TGTGCCAGCAGCTTAGTAGGTCGGGGTAGGGCCGATACGCAGTATTTT CASSLVGRGRADTQYF
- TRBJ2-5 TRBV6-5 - TGTGCCAGCAGTTACGGGCAAACCCAGTACTTC CASSYGQTQYF
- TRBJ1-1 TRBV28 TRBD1 TGTGCCAGCAGCCGGCAGGGACAGCCTAGGAAGGATTTCTTT CASSRQGQPRKDFF
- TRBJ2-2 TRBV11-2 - TGTGCCAGCAGTGGGCGGCTAGGGAACACCGGGGAGCTGTTTTTT CASSGRLGNTGELFF
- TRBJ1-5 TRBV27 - TGTGCCAGCAGCCTCAGGGTCAATCAGCCCCAGCATTTT CASSLRVNQPQHF
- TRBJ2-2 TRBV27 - TGTGCCAGCAGTTTAAACGTCTTCGGGGCAGGGGCGACGAACACCGGGGAGCTGTTTTTT CASSLNVFGAGATNTGELFF
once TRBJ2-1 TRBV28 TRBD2 TGTGCCAGCAGACGGACTAGCGGGAGGGTTGGTGAGCAGTTCTTC CASRRTSGRVGEQFF
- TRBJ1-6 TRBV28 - TGTGCCAGCTCTTGGGGTTCACCCCTCCACTTT CASSWGSPLHF
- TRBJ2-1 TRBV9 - TGTGCCAGCAGCCCCGGAGGAGGGCATGAGCAGTTCTTC CASSPGGGHEQFF
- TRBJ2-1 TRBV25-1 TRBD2 TGTGCCAGCAGTGTGGCGGGAGGGTTCCATGAGCAGTTCTTC CASSVAGGFHEQFF
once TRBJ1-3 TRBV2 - TGTGCCAGCTACGACAGGTCGAGCGGGAGCATATATTTT CASYDRSSGSIYF
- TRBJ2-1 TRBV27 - TGTGCCAGCAGTTTAAGGTTCGGGAGCGCTGTCAATGAGCAGTTCTTC CASSLRFGSAVNEQFF
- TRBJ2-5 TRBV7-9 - TGTGCCAGCAGCTTAGTAGGGCGGCAAGAGACCCAGTACTTC CASSLVGRQETQYF
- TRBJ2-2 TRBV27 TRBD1 TGTGCCAGCAGTCCGCGACAGGGACGCACCGGGGAGCTGTTTTTT CASSPRQGRTGELFF
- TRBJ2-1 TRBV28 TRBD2 TGTGCCAGCAGTCCGCGGGGACTAGCGGACAATGAGCAGTTCTTC CASSPRGLADNEQFF
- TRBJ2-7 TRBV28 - TGTGCCAGCAGTCAACCCATCGTGGGGGGAATCTACGAGCAGTACTTC CASSQPIVGGIYEQYF
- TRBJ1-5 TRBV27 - TGTGCCAGCAGTTATTCAGGGAACAATCAGCCCCAGCATTTT CASSYSGNNQPQHF
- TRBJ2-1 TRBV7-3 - TGTGCCAGCAGCTTAGGAGCAGGAGGGGATGAGCAGTTCTTC CASSLGAGGDEQFF
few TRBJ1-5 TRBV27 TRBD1 TGTGCCAGCAGGACAGGGGAAAGCAATCAGCCCCAGCATTTT CASRTGESNQPQHF
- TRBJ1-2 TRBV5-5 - TGTGCCAGCAGCTTCGAGGACTATGGCTACACCTTC CASSFEDYGYTF
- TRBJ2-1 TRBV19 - TGTGCCAGTAGTTCTCCTCGCCTAGACAGGAGCTACAATGAGCAGTTCTTC CASSSPRLDRSYNEQFF
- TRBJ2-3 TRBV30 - TGTGCCTGGAGCTGGCTGGGCCTACGCACAGATACGCAGTATTTT CAWSWLGLRTDTQYF
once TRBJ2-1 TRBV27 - TGTGCCAGCAGTTTCGGGCAGGTCGCCTACAATGAGCAGTTCTTC CASSFGQVAYNEQFF
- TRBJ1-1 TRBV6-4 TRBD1 TGTGCCAGCAGTCCGCGACAGGGGTCCTGCCTGATGAACACTGAAGCTTTCTTT CASSPRQGSCLMNTEAFF
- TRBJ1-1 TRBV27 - TGTGCCAGCAGTTTACTGGATCCCAACACTGAAGCTTTCTTT CASSLLDPNTEAFF
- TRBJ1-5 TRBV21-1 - TGTGCCAGCAGCAAATCTCAGGCTGGGATTAGCAATCAGCCCCAGCATTTT CASSKSQAGISNQPQHF
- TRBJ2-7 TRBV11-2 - TGTGCCAGCAGCGACGGACAGTCCTACGAGCAGTACTTC CASSDGQSYEQYF
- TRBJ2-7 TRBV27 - TGTGCCAGCGCGGTGAGTGCGGGGGCCACCCTCTACGAGCAGTACTTC CASAVSAGATLYEQYF
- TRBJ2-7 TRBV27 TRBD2 TGTGCCAGCAGTTTAATGGGACTAGGTCCCTACGAGCAGTACTTC CASSLMGLGPYEQYF
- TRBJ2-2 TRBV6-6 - TGTGCCAGCAGCCACCGGGACGGGAACACCGGGGAGCTGTTTTTT CASSHRDGNTGELFF
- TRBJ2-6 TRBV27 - TGTGCCAGCAGTTTAGAATTCAGGGGGGGCGCTGGGGCCAACGTCCTGACTTTC CASSLEFRGGAGANVLTF
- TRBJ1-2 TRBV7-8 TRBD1 TGTGCCAGCAGCTTAGCGCTAGACAGGGGCAACTATGGCTACACCTTC CASSLALDRGNYGYTF
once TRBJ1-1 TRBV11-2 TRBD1 TGTGCCAGCAGCTTAGCACCAGGGGGTAACACTGAAGCTTTCTTT CASSLAPGGNTEAFF
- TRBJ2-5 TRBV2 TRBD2 TGTGCCAGCAGTTCCGGGAGGGCCGGTGAGACCCAGTACTTC CASSSGRAGETQYF
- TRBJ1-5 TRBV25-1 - TGTGCCAGCACAGGGTTCGGCAATCAGCCCCAGCATTTT CASTGFGNQPQHF
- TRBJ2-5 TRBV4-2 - TGTGCCAGCAGCCAAGATCCAGGGCAGGGACAAGAGACCCAGTACTTC CASSQDPGQGQETQYF
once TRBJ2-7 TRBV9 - TGTGCCAGCAGCGTGGGCAGCTCGGGGGAGCAGTACTTC CASSVGSSGEQYF
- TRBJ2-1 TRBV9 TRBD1 TGTGCCAGCAGCGTAGGTGGCGTTTCGGGGACAGGTTATTTCCTAGACCTTCTCTACAATGAGCAGTTCTTC CASSVGGVSGTGYFLDLLYNEQFF
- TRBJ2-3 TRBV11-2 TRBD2 TGTGCCAGCAGCTTTCTGACTAGCGAACGCACAGATACGCAGTATTTT CASSFLTSERTDTQYF
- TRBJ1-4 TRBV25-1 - TGTGCCAGCAGTCTTGGAGAATCGAATGAAAAACTGTTTTTT CASSLGESNEKLFF